One and the same sample provided the 3 T cell receptor beta chains below, sequenced in a study of cytomegalovirus exposure and HLA in healthy donors. PCR was performed using 60 Vbeta and 13 Jbeta primers. The table came from immunoSEQ multiplex PCR; TCRdb's copy has only in-frame clones and leaves some out. Among 95,000 to 150,000 clones listed, about 73% were seen once. The material sequenced was PBMCs. The receptor set was obtained from a woman in her forties in good health and CMV-seronegative.

V and J are TRBV19 and TRBJ2-5; no firm D call. The J call is in doubt because the DNA end fits TRBJ2-7 better. Germline V CDR1 and CDR2: LNHDA, SQIVND (reference sequence). The CDR3 has 13 residues. This chain's CDR3 is CASSSPGSYEQYF. In nucleotides, the CDR3 is TGTGCCAGTAGTTCACCAGGTTCCTACGAGCAGTACTTC.

This chain connects TRBV7-9 to TRBJ1-6; a weak D match, TRBD1 (5 bases). The CDR3 spans 13 residues. Looked up from germline, CDR1 is SEHNR and CDR2 is FQNEAQ (reference sequence). V dropped 6 bases and J dropped 4 bases, with 7 bases sitting between them. The CDR3 is CASRGQYNSPLHF. In nucleotides, the CDR3 is TGTGCCAGCAGAGGACAATATAATTCACCCCTCCACTTT.

This clone was seen only a few times. J is TRBJ2-7 and V is TRBV19; the D is unclear. The germline V gene encodes CDR1 LNHDA and CDR2 SQIVND (reference sequence). Trimming cost V 6 bases and J 4 bases, with 13 bases left between them. The CDR3 sequence is 13 residues long. The CDR3 region has the DNA TGTGCCAGTAGCGACACAGCAAAATACGAGCAGTACTTC. Translated, it gives CASSDTAKYEQYF.